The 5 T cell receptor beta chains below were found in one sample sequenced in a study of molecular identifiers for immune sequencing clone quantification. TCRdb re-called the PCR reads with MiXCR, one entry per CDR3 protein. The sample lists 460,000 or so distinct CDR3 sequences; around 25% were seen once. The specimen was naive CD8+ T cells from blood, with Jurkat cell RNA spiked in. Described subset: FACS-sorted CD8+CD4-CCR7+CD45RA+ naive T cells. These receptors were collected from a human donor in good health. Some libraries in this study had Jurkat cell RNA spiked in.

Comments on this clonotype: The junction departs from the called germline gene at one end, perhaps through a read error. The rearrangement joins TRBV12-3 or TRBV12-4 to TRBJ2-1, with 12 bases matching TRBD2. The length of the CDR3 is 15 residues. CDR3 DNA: TGTGCCAGCAGTCTAGCGGGGGGGAGAGGCAATGAGCAGTTCTTC. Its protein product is CASSLAGGRGNEQFF.

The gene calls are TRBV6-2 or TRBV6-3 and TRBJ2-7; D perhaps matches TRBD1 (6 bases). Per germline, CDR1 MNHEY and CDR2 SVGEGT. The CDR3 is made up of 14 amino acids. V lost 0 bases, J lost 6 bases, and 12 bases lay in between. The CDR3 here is CASSYSDRPGEQYF. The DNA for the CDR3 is TGTGCCAGCAGTTACTCGGACAGACCGGGCGAGCAGTACTTC.

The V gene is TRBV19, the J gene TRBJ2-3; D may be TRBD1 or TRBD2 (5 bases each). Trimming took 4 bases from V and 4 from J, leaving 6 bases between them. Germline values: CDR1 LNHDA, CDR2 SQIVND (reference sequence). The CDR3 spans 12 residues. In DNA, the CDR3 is TGTGCCAGTAGTACGGGACCAGATACGCAGTATTTT. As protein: CASSTGPDTQYF.

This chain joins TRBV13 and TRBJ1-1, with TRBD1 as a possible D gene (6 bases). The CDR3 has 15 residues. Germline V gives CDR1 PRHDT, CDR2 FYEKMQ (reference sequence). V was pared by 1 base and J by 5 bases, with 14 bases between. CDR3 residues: CASSLESGARTEAFF. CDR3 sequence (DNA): TGTGCCAGCAGCTTAGAATCGGGGGCGCGGACTGAAGCTTTCTTT.

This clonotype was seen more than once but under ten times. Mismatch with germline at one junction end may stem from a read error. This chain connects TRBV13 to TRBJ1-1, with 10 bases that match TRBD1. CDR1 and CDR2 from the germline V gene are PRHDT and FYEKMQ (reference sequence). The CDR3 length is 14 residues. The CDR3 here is CASSLGTGGVGALF. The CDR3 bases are TGTGCCAGCAGCTTAGGGACAGGGGGCGTTGGGGCTCTCTTT.